This TCR beta chain was documented in a study of T cell responses to AZD1222 COVID-19 vaccine. Findings and limits, study-wide: Variant regions that are unmutated are reportedly the target of nearly half of spike-specific TCRs.

Here immunoSEQ multiplex PCR was the method, and the copy in TCRdb shows in-frame clones only, minus some. In the table there are approximately 90,000 clones, around 90% of which are singletons. The CDR3 has 16 residues. The V and J ends lost 2 bases and 0 bases, in that order; junction bases with no gene match: 0. CDR1 is MRHNA, CDR2 SNTAGT, per germline. Regarding this clone: Its specificity is not known.

The source was peripheral blood, collected on day 0 of AZD1222 vaccination. V and J are TRBV6-4 and TRBJ2-6, with 8 positions matching TRBD1. This sequence was found in an adult in good health. The CDR3 loop is CASSDTGGSGANVLTF. DNA of the CDR3: TGTGCCAGCAGTGACACAGGGGGCTCTGGGGCCAACGTCCTGACTTTC.